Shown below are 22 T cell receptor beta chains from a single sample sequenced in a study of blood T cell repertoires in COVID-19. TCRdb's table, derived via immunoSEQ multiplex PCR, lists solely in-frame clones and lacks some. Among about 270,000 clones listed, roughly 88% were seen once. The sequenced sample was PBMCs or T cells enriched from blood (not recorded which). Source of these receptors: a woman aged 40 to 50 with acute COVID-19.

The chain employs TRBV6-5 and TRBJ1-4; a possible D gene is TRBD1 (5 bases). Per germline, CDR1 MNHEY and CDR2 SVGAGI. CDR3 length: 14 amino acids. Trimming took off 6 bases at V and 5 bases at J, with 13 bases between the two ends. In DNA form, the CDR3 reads TGTGCCAGCAGATTAGCGCGGGGCAATGAAAAACTGTTTTTT. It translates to CASRLARGNEKLFF.

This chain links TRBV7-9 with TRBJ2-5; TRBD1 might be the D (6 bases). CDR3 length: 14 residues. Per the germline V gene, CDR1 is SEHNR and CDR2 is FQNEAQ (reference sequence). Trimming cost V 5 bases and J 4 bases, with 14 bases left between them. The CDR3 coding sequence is TGTGCCAGCAGCCCCCCAGCAGGGGCAGAGACCCAGTACTTC. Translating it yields CASSPPAGAETQYF.

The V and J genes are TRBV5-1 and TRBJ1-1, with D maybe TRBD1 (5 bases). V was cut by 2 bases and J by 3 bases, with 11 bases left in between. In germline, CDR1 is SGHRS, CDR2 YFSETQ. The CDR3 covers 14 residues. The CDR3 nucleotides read TGCGCCAGCAGCTTTTCAGGGATTGACACTGAAGCTTTCTTT. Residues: CASSFSGIDTEAFF. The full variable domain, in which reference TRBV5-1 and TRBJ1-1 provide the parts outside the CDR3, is KAGVTQTPRYLIKTRGQQVTLSCSPISGHRSVSWYQQTPGQGLQFLFEYFSETQRNKGNFPGRFSGRQFSNSRSEMNVSTLELGDSALYLCASSFSGIDTEAFFGQGTRLTVV.

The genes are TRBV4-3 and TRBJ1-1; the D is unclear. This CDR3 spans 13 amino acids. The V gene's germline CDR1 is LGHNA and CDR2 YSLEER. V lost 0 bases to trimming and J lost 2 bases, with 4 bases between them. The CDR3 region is CASSQDFNTEAFF. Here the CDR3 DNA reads TGCGCCAGCAGCCAAGACTTCAACACTGAAGCTTTCTTT.

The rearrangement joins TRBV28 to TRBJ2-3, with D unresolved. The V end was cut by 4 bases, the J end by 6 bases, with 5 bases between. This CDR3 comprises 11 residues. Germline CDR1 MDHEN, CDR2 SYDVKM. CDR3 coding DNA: TGTGCCAGCAGTTCCAGTGATACGCAGTATTTT. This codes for CASSSSDTQYF.

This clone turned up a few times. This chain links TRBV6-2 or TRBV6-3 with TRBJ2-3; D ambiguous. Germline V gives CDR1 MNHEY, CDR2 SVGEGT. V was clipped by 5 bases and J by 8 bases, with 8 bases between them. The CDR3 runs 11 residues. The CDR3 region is CASSNGFTQYF. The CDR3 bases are TGTGCCAGCAGTAATGGCTTTACGCAGTATTTT.

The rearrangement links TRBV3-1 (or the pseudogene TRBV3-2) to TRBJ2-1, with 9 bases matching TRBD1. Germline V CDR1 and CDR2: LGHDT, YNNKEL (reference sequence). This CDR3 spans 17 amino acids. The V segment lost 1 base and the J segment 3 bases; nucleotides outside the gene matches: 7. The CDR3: CASSQGRGTGNYNEQFF. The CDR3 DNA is TGTGCCAGCAGCCAAGGTCGGGGGACAGGGAACTACAATGAGCAGTTCTTC.

The CDR3 region is CASSPVRVSYNEQFF. DNA for the CDR3: TGTGCCAGCAGCCCCGTCAGGGTCTCCTACAATGAGCAGTTCTTC. The chain carries TRBV6-2 or TRBV6-3 and TRBJ2-1; perhaps TRBD1 as D (5 bases). CDR1 and CDR2 from the germline V gene are MNHEY and SVGEGT. The CDR3 is 15 amino acids. Trimming shortened V by 6 bases and J by 0 bases, and 12 bases separated the two germline ends.

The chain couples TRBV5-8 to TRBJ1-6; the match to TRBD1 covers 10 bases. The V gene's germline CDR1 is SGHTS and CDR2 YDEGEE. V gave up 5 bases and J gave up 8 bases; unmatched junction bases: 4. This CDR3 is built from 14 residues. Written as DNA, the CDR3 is TGTGCCAGCAGGCCCGGGACAGGGGATTCACCCCTCCACTTT. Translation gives CASRPGTGDSPLHF.

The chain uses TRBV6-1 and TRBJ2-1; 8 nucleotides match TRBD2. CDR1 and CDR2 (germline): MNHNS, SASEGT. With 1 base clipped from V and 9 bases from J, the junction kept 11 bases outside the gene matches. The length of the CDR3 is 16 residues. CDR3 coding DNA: TGTGCCAGCAGTGAAGATCCGGGAGGGCCGATGGGTGAGCAGTTCTTC. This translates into CASSEDPGGPMGEQFF.

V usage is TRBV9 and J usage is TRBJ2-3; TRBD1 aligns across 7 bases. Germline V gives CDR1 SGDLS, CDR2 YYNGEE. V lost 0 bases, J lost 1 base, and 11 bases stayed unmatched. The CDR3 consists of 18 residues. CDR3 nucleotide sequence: TGTGCCAGCAGCGTAGGATATGGGAGACAGGGCCGCACAGATACGCAGTATTTT. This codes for CASSVGYGRQGRTDTQYF.

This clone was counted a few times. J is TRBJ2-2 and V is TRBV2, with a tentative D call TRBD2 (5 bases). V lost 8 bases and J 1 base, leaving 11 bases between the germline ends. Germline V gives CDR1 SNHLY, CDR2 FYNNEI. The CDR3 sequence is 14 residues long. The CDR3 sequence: CASGPGKNTGELFF. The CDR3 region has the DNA TGTGCCAGCGGGCCGGGAAAGAACACCGGGGAGCTGTTTTTT.

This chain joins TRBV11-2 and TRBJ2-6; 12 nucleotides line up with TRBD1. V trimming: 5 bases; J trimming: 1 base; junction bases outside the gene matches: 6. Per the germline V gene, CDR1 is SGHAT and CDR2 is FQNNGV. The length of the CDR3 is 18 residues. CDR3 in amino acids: CASSDRDRGLSGANVLTF. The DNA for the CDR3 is TGTGCCAGCAGCGACCGGGACAGGGGGCTTTCTGGGGCCAACGTCCTGACTTTC.

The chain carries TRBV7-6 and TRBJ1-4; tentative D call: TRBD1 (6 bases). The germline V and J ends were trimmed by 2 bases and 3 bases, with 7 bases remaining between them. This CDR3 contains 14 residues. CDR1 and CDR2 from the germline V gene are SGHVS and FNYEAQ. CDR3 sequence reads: CASSLRTANEKLFF. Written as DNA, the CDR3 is TGTGCCAGCAGCTTAAGGACAGCTAATGAAAAACTGTTTTTT.

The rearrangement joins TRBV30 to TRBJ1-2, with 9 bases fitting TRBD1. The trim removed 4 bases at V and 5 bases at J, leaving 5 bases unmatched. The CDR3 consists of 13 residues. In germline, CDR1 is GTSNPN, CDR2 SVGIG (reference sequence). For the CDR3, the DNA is TGTGCCTGGACCGAAGGACAGGGGTATGGCTACACCTTC. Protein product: CAWTEGQGYGYTF.

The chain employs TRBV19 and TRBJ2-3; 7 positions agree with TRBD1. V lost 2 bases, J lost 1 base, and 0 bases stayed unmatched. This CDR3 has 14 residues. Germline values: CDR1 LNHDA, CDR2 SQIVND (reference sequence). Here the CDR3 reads CASSIQGGTDTQYF. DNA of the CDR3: TGTGCCAGTAGTATACAGGGGGGCACAGATACGCAGTATTTT.

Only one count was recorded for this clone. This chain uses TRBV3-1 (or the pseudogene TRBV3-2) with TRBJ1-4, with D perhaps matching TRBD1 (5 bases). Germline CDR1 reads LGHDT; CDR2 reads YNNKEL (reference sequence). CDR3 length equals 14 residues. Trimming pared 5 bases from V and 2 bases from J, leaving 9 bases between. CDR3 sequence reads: CASSTTATNEKLFF. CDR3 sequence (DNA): TGTGCCAGCAGCACGACAGCTACTAATGAAAAACTGTTTTTT.

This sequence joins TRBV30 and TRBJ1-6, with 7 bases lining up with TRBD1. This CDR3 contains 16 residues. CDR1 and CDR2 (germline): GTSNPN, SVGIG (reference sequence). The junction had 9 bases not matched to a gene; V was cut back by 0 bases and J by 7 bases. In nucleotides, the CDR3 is TGTGCCTGGAGTGTCAGGCCGGGACAGCCAAATTCACCCCTCCACTTT. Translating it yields CAWSVRPGQPNSPLHF.

The CDR3 region is CASSFEPSTGGTEAFF. CDR3 nucleotide sequence: TGTGCCAGCAGCTTCGAACCCTCAACAGGGGGCACTGAAGCTTTCTTT. The rearrangement uses TRBV7-8 and TRBJ1-1; TRBD1 matches at 8 bases. The CDR3 totals 16 residues. Germline-derived CDR1 and CDR2 are SGHVS and FQNEAQ. V gave up 3 bases and J gave up 4 bases; unmatched junction bases: 10.

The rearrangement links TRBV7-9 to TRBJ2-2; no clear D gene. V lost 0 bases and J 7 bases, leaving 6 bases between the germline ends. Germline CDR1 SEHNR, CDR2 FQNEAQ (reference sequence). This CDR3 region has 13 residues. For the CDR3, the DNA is TGTGCCAGCAGCTTAGCCGAGGTCGGGGAGCTGTTTTTT. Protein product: CASSLAEVGELFF.

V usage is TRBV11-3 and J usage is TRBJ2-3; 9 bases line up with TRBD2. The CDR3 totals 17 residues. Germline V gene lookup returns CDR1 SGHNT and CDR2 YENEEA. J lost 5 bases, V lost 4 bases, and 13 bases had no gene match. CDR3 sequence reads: CASSYGGGGSGRDTQYF. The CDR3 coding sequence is TGTGCCAGCAGCTACGGCGGAGGGGGTAGCGGGAGAGATACGCAGTATTTT.

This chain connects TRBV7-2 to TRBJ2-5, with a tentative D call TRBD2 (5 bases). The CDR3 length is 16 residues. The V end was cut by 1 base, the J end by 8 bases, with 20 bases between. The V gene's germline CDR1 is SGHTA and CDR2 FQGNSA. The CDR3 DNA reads TGTGCCAGCAGCTTAGTAGGCCTTCACAATGGAGGAACCCAGTACTTC. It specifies CASSLVGLHNGGTQYF.